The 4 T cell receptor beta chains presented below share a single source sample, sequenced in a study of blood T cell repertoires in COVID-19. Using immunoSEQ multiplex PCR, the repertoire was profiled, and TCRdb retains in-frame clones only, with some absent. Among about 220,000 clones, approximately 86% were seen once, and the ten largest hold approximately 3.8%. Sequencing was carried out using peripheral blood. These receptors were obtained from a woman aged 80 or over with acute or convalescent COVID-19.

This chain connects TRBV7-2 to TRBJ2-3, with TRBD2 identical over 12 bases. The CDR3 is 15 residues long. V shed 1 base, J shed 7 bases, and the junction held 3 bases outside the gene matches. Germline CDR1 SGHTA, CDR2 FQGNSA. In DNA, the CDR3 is TGTGCCAGCAGCTTAGGGGGACTAGCGGGCTATACGCAGTATTTT. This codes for CASSLGGLAGYTQYF. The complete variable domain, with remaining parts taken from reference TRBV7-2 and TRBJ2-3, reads GAGVSQSPSNKVTEKGKDVELRCDPISGHTALYWYRQSLGQGLEFLIYFQGNSAPDKSGLPSDRFSAERTGGSVSTLTIQRTQQEDSAVYLCASSLGGLAGYTQYFGPGTRLTVL.

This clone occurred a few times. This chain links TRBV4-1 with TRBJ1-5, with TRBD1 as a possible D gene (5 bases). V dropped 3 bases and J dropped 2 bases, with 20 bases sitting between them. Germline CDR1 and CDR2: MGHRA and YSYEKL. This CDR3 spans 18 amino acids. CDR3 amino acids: CASSQQWGGRAGNQPQHF. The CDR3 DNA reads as TGCGCCAGCAGCCAGCAGTGGGGTGGCAGGGCGGGCAATCAGCCCCAGCATTTT.

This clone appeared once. In nucleotides, the CDR3 is TGTGCCAGCAGTCTCGGAGGGACAGGGCCCCGAGGGCAGTACTTC. It encodes CASSLGGTGPRGQYF. The chain has TRBV27 and TRBJ2-7, with TRBD1 matching over 9 bases. The V segment lost 5 bases and the J segment 9 bases; nucleotides outside the gene matches: 14. The CDR3 is 15 residues long. CDR1 MNHEY and CDR2 SMNVEV come from the germline V gene (reference sequence).

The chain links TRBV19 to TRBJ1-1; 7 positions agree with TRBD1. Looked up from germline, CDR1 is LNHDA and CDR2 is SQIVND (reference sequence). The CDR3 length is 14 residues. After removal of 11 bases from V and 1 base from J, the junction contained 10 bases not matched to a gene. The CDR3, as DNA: TGTGCCGCGAGACAGGGAATGAGGAACACTGAAGCTTTCTTT. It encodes CAARQGMRNTEAFF.